This T cell receptor (beta chain) was documented in a study of identical twins (dated by TCRdb to about 2016). Study-wide context: To test whether fetal clonotypes persist, the study used deep sequencing on TCR alpha and beta repertoires from monozygotic twins, unrelated adults of various ages, and cord blood. To rule out contamination, replicate twin experiments were performed at different times with different library preparation protocols. The investigation overall reported the following: In monozygotic twins, recombination models systematically underestimated out-of-frame TCR alpha sharing, but the models matched the sharing seen between unrelated individuals. In beta out-of-frame sequences, excess twin sharing was weaker, because having fewer shared sequences lowered the signal-to-noise ratio. Invariant T cells such as MAIT and iNKT could partly confound zero-insertion analyses, though diverse VJ usage argued against this for most clonotypes. Because the same donors could not be followed over many years, conclusions were based on cross-sectional statistical analysis. Compared with coincidental sharing between unrelated individuals, an excess of low generation-probability sequences was observed among out-of-frame TCR alpha sequences shared between twins. Fewer insertions were carried by abundant cord blood beta clonotypes, a similar but weaker trend appeared in young adult naive repertoires, and no such trend appeared in memory repertoires.

For CDR1 and CDR2, the germline V gene lists SGHNT and YENEEA. The CDR3, from cysteine to phenylalanine, totals 14 residues. Of the read, only the CDR3 DNA is kept; its 42 bases are in frame from base 1. A distance of 11 bases separates the germline ends of V and J, which lose 4 bases and 3 bases respectively. The method behind the library was 5' RACE. Instrument on record: Illumina HiSeq 2000. A universal primer binding site was introduced by template switching, and a unique molecular identifier was present in the final cDNA, enabling accurate counting of TCR cDNA molecules. Specific primers in the conserved constant-segment region were used to synthesize first-strand cDNA for the TCR alpha and beta chains. To control for contamination, every cDNA library carried two barcodes: a SMART-Mk sample barcode plus Illumina barcodes. Two successive PCR steps introduced TruSeq adapter sequences along with Illumina sample barcodes. The Illumina HiSeq platform was used with custom primers to sequence TCR alpha and beta cDNA libraries. Processing in the source paper ran as follows. MiGEC was used to process raw reads and extract unique molecular identifiers, and MiXCR was used to find CDR3 positions. For each individual, recombination models were inferred using an EM algorithm with the repgenHMM and IGoR tools. Shared clonotype analysis was performed with the tcR package in R, normalizing sharing by the product of cloneset sizes. To study raw recombination without the effects of thymic and clonal selection, out-of-frame nonproductive sequences were analyzed. Using fastp trimming at Q25 and MiXCR clonotype assembly, TCRdb reanalyzed the public sequencing data and kept in-frame beta chains. CDR3 protein duplicates are merged, each entry listing the most common genes and DNA. These V and J calls derive from TCRdb rather than the authors' analysis. The sample contains hundreds of thousands of distinct CDR3 sequences, 20% to 25% of them found a single time. The ten largest clones represent about 4.5% of the sample.

This clonotype was seen only a few times. Its antigen target is currently unknown. One base away there is no much larger clone; base qualities are not given. Only healthy Caucasian donors were included. The twin cohort comprised three pairs of female monozygotic twins, all aged roughly 18 to 30 years. The RNA used for TCR libraries was isolated from peripheral blood mononuclear cells. The sample was also reused in another study, on T cells expressing NK-cell markers. As that second paper reports: In sorted CD3+CD56+NKG2C+, CD3+CD56+NKG2C- and CD3+CD56-NKG2C+ T-cell subsets from eight donors, TCR beta-chain repertoires were profiled. Of the eight sequenced donors, seven were found to be HCMV-seropositive and one was found to be HCMV-seronegative. To restrict sorting to alphabetaTCR-expressing T cells, an anti-gammadeltaTCR antibody was added in several experiments. In roughly 6 donors, the dominant CD3+CD56+NKG2C+ clonotypes ranked among the top 10 CD8+ clonotypes, making up roughly 1.0-8% of CD8+ T cells. Those dominant clonotypes were again the most abundant among CD3+CD56-NKG2C+ cells in a handful of donors, at roughly 28.3-65%. It remained unclear whether the expanded NKG2C-expressing T cell clones were specific for HCMV antigens. All eight donors whose samples were sequenced were randomly selected healthy volunteers, three of them men and five women. HCMV serostatus was determined by detecting HCMV-specific IgG in serum with a commercial ELISA kit. For a handful of donors, bulk peripheral blood T-cell repertoires were also sequenced from unsorted PBMC. MIGEC was used to demultiplex reads and group the reads by UMI, and MiTCR was used to assemble and quantify clonotypes. To exclude erroneous sequences, only TCR cDNA sequences supported by at least two reads were retained. Downstream repertoire analysis used the tcR package, and clonotypes were matched across fractions by CDR3 nucleotide sequence plus V segment. Antigen specificity was annotated against VDJdb with VDJmatch, allowing one amino acid substitution in CDR3.

This TCR was recovered from a woman aged 18-29 years in good health. The sequencing input was PBMCs. Rearrangement joined TRBV11-3 to TRBJ2-3, with TRBD1 perhaps the D gene, on 6 matching bases. The CDR3 reads CASSSNRATDTQYF. The nucleotides are TGTGCCAGCAGCTCGAACAGGGCAACAGATACGCAGTATTTT.